A single sample is the source of the 2 T cell receptor beta chains below, sequenced in a study of shared clonotypes between healthy human individuals. This table comes from immunoSEQ multiplex PCR, and its TCRdb copy is limited to in-frame clones, with some not included. The sample has roughly 2.2 million clones, more than 80% seen once. The sample was naive CD4+ T cells from PBMCs. Subset described: CD45RA+ positively selected. The receptors derive from a man younger than 35 in good health. Some clones in this sample may be carry-over from other donors' samples.

In DNA, the CDR3 is TGTGCCAGCAGTTTGAGGGGCGCCCTAGAAGCTTTCTTT. Translating it yields CASSLRGALEAFF. This chain connects TRBV28 to TRBJ1-1; weak D call: TRBD1 (5 bases). The V end lost 3 bases, the J end lost 8 bases, and 13 bases lay between the germline ends. CDR1 MDHEN and CDR2 SYDVKM come from the germline V gene. CDR3 length: 13 amino acids.

The gene calls are TRBV10-2 and TRBJ2-3; 11 positions agree with TRBD2. Germline V gives CDR1 WSHSY, CDR2 SAAADI. Trimming took 6 bases from V and 5 from J; bases not matched to a gene: 4. The length of the CDR3 is 14 residues. The CDR3 protein is CASSLGLAVDTQYF. The CDR3 DNA reads as TGCGCCAGCAGCCTGGGACTAGCGGTAGATACGCAGTATTTT.